The 24 T cell receptor beta chains below all came from one sample that was sequenced in a study of beta chain features in type 1 diabetes. These receptors have no known antigen. The entirety of the isolated RNA underwent reverse transcription, so expressed TCRB transcripts were sequenced. Profiling relied on immunoSEQ multiplex PCR, and the TCRdb table lists in-frame clones only, not all of them. The data contain 240,000 or so clones, about 15% of them singletons. Study-wide points: Type 1 diabetes patients had TCRB CDR3s that were shorter (moderately but significantly so) in all four CD4+ subsets.

The sample taken for sequencing was naive CD4+ T cells from blood. Receptors originate from a young man with type 1 diabetes.

Turning to this clone: Other DNA sequences from this sample encode an identical CDR3 as well. The DNA of the CDR3 is TGTGCCAGCAGCTTAGGGACAGGGAATACTGAAGCTTTCTTT. It translates to CASSLGTGNTEAFF. V usage is TRBV11-2 and J usage is TRBJ1-1; 8 bases agree with TRBD1. Trimming took 1 base from V and 5 from J; bases not matched to a gene: 3. The CDR3 extends over 14 amino acids. Germline CDR1 reads SGHAT; CDR2 reads FQNNGV.

This chain links TRBV5-6 with TRBJ2-1; 11 nucleotides align to TRBD1. The CDR3 runs to 16 residues. The V and J ends lost 4 bases and 8 bases, in that order; junction bases with no gene match: 11. The germline V gene encodes CDR1 SGHDT and CDR2 YYEEEE. The CDR3 protein is CASSPDRGRPRDEQFF. The CDR3 DNA follows: TGTGCCAGCAGCCCGGACAGGGGGCGGCCGAGGGATGAGCAGTTCTTC.

V gene TRBV30 combines with J gene TRBJ1-1, with D perhaps matching TRBD1 (6 bases). The CDR3 runs to 14 residues. V was shortened by 2 bases and J by 3 bases, with 13 bases between the two germline ends. In germline, CDR1 is GTSNPN, CDR2 SVGIG (reference sequence). The CDR3 sequence: CAWSPQQGHTEAFF. Here the CDR3 DNA reads TGTGCCTGGAGTCCCCAACAGGGCCACACTGAAGCTTTCTTT.

The chain combines TRBV29-1 with TRBJ2-1, with 8 bases identical to TRBD2. CDR1 is SQVTM, CDR2 ANQGSEA, per germline. The trim removed 6 bases at V and 8 bases at J, leaving 12 bases unmatched. The length of the CDR3 is 14 residues. This CDR3 is CSVVMRGAGDEQFF. The CDR3 nucleotides are TGCAGCGTGGTGATGCGGGGGGCTGGGGATGAGCAGTTCTTC.

This chain joins TRBV7-9 and TRBJ2-1; D gene ambiguous. Trimming cost V 1 base and J 8 bases, with 12 bases left between them. Germline V gives CDR1 SEHNR, CDR2 FQNEAQ (reference sequence). This CDR3 has 14 residues. CDR3 in amino acids: CASSLGLVVDEQFF. The CDR3 DNA sequence: TGTGCCAGCAGCTTAGGCCTAGTCGTGGATGAGCAGTTCTTC.

The chain recombines TRBV10-3 with TRBJ1-1; the D gene is possibly TRBD1 (6 bases). The germline gives CDR1 ENHRY, CDR2 SYGVKD. Trimming pared 4 bases from V and 6 bases from J, leaving 6 bases between. This CDR3 region has 11 residues. The CDR3 loop is CAISGQAEAFF. CDR3 coding DNA: TGTGCCATCAGTGGACAGGCTGAAGCTTTCTTT.

This clone has only a few counts. V and J are TRBV30 and TRBJ2-7; perhaps TRBD1 as D (5 bases). The CDR3 is 14 residues long. V was pared by 0 bases and J by 8 bases, with 17 bases between. CDR1 is GTSNPN, CDR2 SVGIG, per germline (reference sequence). As DNA, the CDR3 is TGTGCCTGGAGTGTAAGTGCAGGGCAAAGGAAGCAGTACTTC. It yields the protein CAWSVSAGQRKQYF. Full variable domain (remainder filled in from reference TRBV30 and TRBJ2-7): SQTIHQWPATLVQPVGSPLSLECTVEGTSNPNLYWYRQAAGRGLQLLFYSVGIGQISSEVPQNLSASRPQDRQFILSSKKLLLSDSGFYLCAWSVSAGQRKQYFGPGTRLTVT.

About this clone itself: At one end the junction does not follow the germline gene, possibly because of a read error. The chain recombines TRBV5-4 with TRBJ2-5, with a tentative D call TRBD2 (5 bases). This CDR3 is built from 15 residues. Looked up from germline, CDR1 is SGHNT and CDR2 is YYREEE (reference sequence). The CDR3 region has the DNA TGTGCCAGCAACTTGCCTTCCGGAGGACAAGAGACCCAGTACTTC. Translated: CASNLPSGGQETQYF.

This clone came up a few times. This chain links TRBV6-1 with TRBJ2-3, with 7 bases that match TRBD1. The junction had 4 bases not matched to a gene; V was cut back by 1 base and J by 0 bases. The CDR3 covers 16 residues. Germline CDR1 is MNHNS and CDR2 is SASEGT. DNA for the CDR3: TGTGCCAGCAGTGAAGGGATGGGACAGAGCACAGATACGCAGTATTTT. It translates to CASSEGMGQSTDTQYF.

A few counts support this clone. V gene TRBV5-6 combines with J gene TRBJ2-1, with D possibly matching TRBD2 (6 bases). V was clipped by 3 bases and J by 2 bases, with 9 bases between them. This CDR3 spans 14 amino acids. Germline values: CDR1 SGHDT, CDR2 YYEEEE. CDR3 nucleotide sequence: TGTGCCAGCAGCTCTCTAGCGACCTACAATGAGCAGTTCTTC. This sequence encodes CASSSLATYNEQFF.

The chain carries TRBV10-3 and TRBJ2-1; 7 bases line up with TRBD2. This CDR3 is 13 amino acids long. Germline values: CDR1 ENHRY, CDR2 SYGVKD. With 2 bases clipped from V and 10 bases from J, the junction kept 5 bases outside the gene matches. The chain's CDR3 is CAISEAAGGEQFF. CDR3 bases: TGTGCCATCAGTGAGGCGGCCGGGGGGGAGCAGTTCTTC.

This clone has a handful of counts. This sequence joins TRBV14 and TRBJ2-1; 12 bases are shared with TRBD2. V gave up 2 bases and J gave up 6 bases; unmatched junction bases: 2. Germline V gene sequence: CDR1 SGHDN, CDR2 FVKESK. This CDR3 is 15 amino acids long. CDR3 nucleotides: TGTGCCAGCAGCCAACTAGCGGGAGGGTTCAATGAGCAGTTCTTC. Protein: CASSQLAGGFNEQFF. The complete variable domain, with remaining parts taken from reference TRBV14 and TRBJ2-1, reads EAGVTQFPSHSVIEKGQTVTLRCDPISGHDNLYWYRRVMGKEIKFLLHFVKESKQDESGMPNNRFLAERTGGTYSTLKVQPAELEDSGVYFCASSQLAGGFNEQFFGPGTRLTVL.

This clone has only a few counts. This chain links TRBV2 with TRBJ1-5; 7 nucleotides agree with TRBD1. The V segment lost 7 bases and the J segment 0 bases; nucleotides outside the gene matches: 3. The CDR3 has 14 residues. The germline gives CDR1 SNHLY, CDR2 FYNNEI. The CDR3 region has the DNA TGTGCCAGCAAGGACAGGTATAGCAATCAGCCCCAGCATTTT. Translation: CASKDRYSNQPQHF.

V gene TRBV11-2 combines with J gene TRBJ2-5; 10 bases align to TRBD1. There are 17 residues in the CDR3. V was clipped by 1 base and J by 4 bases; unmatched bases: 9. CDR1 SGHAT and CDR2 FQNNGV come from the germline V gene. The DNA of the CDR3 is TGTGCCAGCAGCTTAGGGTCGGGGACAGGGGATCGAGAGACCCAGTACTTC. Its protein is CASSLGSGTGDRETQYF.

This clone came up a few times. This sequence joins TRBV29-1 and TRBJ2-7; possible D gene TRBD1, 5 bases. Between the trimmed V and J ends, which lost 6 bases and 6 bases, there was a span of 18 bases. Germline V gene lookup returns CDR1 SQVTM and CDR2 ANQGSEA. This CDR3 has 13 residues. CDR3 DNA: TGCAGCGTCCCCAGGGCCAAAGGTAGCGAGCAGTACTTC. This codes for CSVPRAKGSEQYF.

The CDR3 loop reads CASSLNQNTEAFF. The CDR3, as DNA: TGTGCCAGCAGCTTAAATCAGAACACTGAAGCTTTCTTT. The V and J genes are TRBV11-3 and TRBJ1-1; D ambiguous. This CDR3 is 13 amino acids long. Germline CDR1 reads SGHNT; CDR2 reads YENEEA. V gave up 2 bases and J gave up 1 base, with 5 bases separating them.

J is TRBJ2-1 and V is TRBV2, with 8 bases that match TRBD2. CDR3 size: 14 residues. The V segment lost 7 bases and the J segment 5 bases; nucleotides outside the gene matches: 7. Germline V lookup: CDR1 SNHLY, CDR2 FYNNEI. The CDR3 sequence: CASKVLAGNNEQFF. The DNA of the CDR3 is TGTGCCAGCAAGGTGCTAGCGGGTAACAATGAGCAGTTCTTC. Drawing the rest from reference TRBV2 and TRBJ2-1, the complete variable domain is EPEVTQTPSHQVTQMGQEVILRCVPISNHLYFYWYRQILGQKVEFLVSFYNNEISEKSEIFDDQFSVERPDGSNFTLKIRSTKLEDSAMYFCASKVLAGNNEQFFGPGTRLTVL.

This clone was found a few times. The CDR3 spells CAILKGQNSPLHF. The CDR3 nucleotides read TGTGCCATCTTAAAGGGGCAGAATTCACCCCTCCACTTT. This rearrangement joins TRBV10-3 to TRBJ1-6; the D gene is possibly TRBD1 (5 bases). The V end was cut by 8 bases, the J end by 7 bases, with 12 bases between. This CDR3 comprises 13 residues. CDR1 and CDR2 (germline): ENHRY, SYGVKD.

This clone occurred a few times. V and J are TRBV4-1 and TRBJ2-7; 10 bases align to TRBD2. Germline trimming cut 2 bases from V and 5 bases from J; bases unmatched to any gene: 6. CDR1 MGHRA and CDR2 YSYEKL come from the germline V gene. This CDR3 is built from 15 residues. The CDR3 protein is CASSQFSGRTDEQYF. The DNA of the CDR3 is TGCGCCAGCAGCCAATTTAGCGGGAGGACCGACGAGCAGTACTTC.

This chain connects TRBV30 to TRBJ1-2, with no clear D. Trimming pared 0 bases from V and 4 bases from J, leaving 15 bases between. CDR3 length equals 15 residues. Germline CDR1 and CDR2: GTSNPN and SVGIG (reference sequence). CDR3 nucleotides: TGTGCCTGGAGTGTACGGAGCCAGTCGGTCTATGGCTACACCTTC. Its protein product is CAWSVRSQSVYGYTF.

This chain connects TRBV5-8 to TRBJ2-7; D is ambiguous. Germline V lookup: CDR1 SGHTS, CDR2 YDEGEE. Between the trimmed V and J ends, which lost 0 bases and 0 bases, there was a span of 13 bases. The CDR3 length is 16 residues. The chain's CDR3 is CASSLENSLFSYEQYF. The CDR3 DNA is TGTGCCAGCAGCTTGGAGAACAGCTTATTCTCCTACGAGCAGTACTTC.

The sample holds a few counts of this clone. The chain is built from TRBV19 and TRBJ1-2; possibly TRBD1 for D (5 bases). The germline V gene encodes CDR1 LNHDA and CDR2 SQIVND (reference sequence). The CDR3 loop spans 11 amino acids. Trimming shortened V by 5 bases and J by 5 bases, and 6 bases separated the two germline ends. This CDR3 is CASSPGYGYTF. The DNA of the CDR3 is TGTGCCAGTAGTCCAGGGTATGGCTACACCTTC. Filled out from reference TRBV19 and TRBJ1-2, the complete variable domain reads DGGITQSPKYLFRKEGQNVTLSCEQNLNHDAMYWYRQDPGQGLRLIYYSQIVNDFQKGDIAEGYSVSREKKESFPLTVTSAQKNPTAFYLCASSPGYGYTFGSGTRLTVV.

The table lists this clone with a few counts. The rearrangement joins TRBV14 to TRBJ2-1, with 10 bases that match TRBD2. The CDR3 contains 15 residues. From germline, CDR1 is SGHDN and CDR2 FVKESK. J gave up 4 bases and V 2 bases, and 2 bases lay outside the gene matches. The DNA for the CDR3 is TGTGCCAGCAGCCAACTAGCGGGAGTGTACAATGAGCAGTTCTTC. Translation gives CASSQLAGVYNEQFF.

This clone was detected a few times. V and J are TRBV18 and TRBJ1-2; TRBD1 aligns across 7 bases. The CDR3 consists of 13 residues. Trimming at V came to 5 bases and at J to 3 bases, leaving 3 bases not matched to a gene. From germline, CDR1 is KGHSH and CDR2 LQKENI. This chain's CDR3 is CASSDRVDYGYTF. CDR3 DNA: TGTGCCAGCTCAGACAGGGTCGACTATGGCTACACCTTC.